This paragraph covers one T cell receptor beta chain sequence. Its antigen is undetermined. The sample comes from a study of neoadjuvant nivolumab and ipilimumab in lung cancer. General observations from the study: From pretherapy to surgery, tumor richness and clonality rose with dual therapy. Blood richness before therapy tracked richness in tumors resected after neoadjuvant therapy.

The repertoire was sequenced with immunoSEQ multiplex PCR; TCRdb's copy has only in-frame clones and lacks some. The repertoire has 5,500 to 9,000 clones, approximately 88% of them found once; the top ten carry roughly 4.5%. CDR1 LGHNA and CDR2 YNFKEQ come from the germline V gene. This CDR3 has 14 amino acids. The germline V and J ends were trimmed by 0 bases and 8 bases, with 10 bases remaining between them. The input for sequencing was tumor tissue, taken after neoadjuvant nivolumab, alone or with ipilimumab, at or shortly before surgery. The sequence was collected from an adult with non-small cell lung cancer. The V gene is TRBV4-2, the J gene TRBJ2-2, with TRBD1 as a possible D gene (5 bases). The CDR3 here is CASSQDKGQGELFF. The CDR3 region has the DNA TGTGCCAGCAGCCAAGATAAGGGGCAGGGGGAGCTGTTTTTT.